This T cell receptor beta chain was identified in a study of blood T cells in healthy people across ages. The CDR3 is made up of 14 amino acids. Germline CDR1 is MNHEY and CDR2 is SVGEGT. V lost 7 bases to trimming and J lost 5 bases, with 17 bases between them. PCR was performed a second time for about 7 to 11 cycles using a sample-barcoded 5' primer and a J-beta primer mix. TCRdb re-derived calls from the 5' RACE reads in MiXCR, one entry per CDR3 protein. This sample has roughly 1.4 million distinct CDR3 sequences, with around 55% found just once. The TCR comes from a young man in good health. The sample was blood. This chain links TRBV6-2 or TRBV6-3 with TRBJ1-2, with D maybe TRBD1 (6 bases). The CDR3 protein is CASMSPGTTYGYTF. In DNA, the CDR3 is TGTGCCAGCATGTCCCCCGGGACAACTTATGGCTACACCTTC.